These 13 T cell receptor beta chains came from one sample sequenced in a study of cytomegalovirus exposure and HLA in healthy donors. Primers: 60 Vbeta forward and 13 Jbeta reverse. TCRdb's table, derived via immunoSEQ multiplex PCR, lists solely in-frame clones and lacks some. The sample shows 200,000 or so clones, roughly 76% of them seen only once. Material for sequencing was PBMCs. All receptors derive from a woman aged 25 to 39 in good health and CMV-seropositive.

J is TRBJ2-7 and V is TRBV4-1; 8 bases are shared with TRBD1. Germline lookup yields CDR1 MGHRA and CDR2 YSYEKL. J gave up 3 bases and V 1 base, and 8 bases lay outside the gene matches. The CDR3 has 16 amino acids. The CDR3 loop reads CASSQATAGGDYEQYF. CDR3 nucleotides: TGCGCCAGCAGCCAAGCTACCGCAGGGGGCGACTACGAGCAGTACTTC.

This chain uses TRBV5-4 with TRBJ2-1, with 9 bases identical to TRBD2. After removal of 6 bases from V and 3 bases from J, the junction contained 4 bases not matched to a gene. The CDR3 is made up of 14 amino acids. Germline CDR1 reads SGHNT; CDR2 reads YYREEE (reference sequence). CDR3 sequence (DNA): TGTGCCAGCACAGGGACTAGCTTCTACAATGAGCAGTTCTTC. Its protein product is CASTGTSFYNEQFF.

With regard to this clone: Given the absence of the conserved phenylalanine or tryptophan at the CDR3 end, a read error is likely. The chain has TRBV7-2 and TRBJ1-2, with D perhaps TRBD1 (5 bases). Trimming shortened V by 5 bases and J by 0 bases, and 10 bases separated the two germline ends. The CDR3 is 14 residues long. CDR1 is SGHTA, CDR2 FQGNSA, per germline. The CDR3 sequence is CASSPGGANYGYTL. DNA of the CDR3: TGTGCCAGCAGCCCCGGGGGAGCTAACTATGGCTACACCCTC.

The table lists this clone with a few counts. This chain links TRBV11-3 with TRBJ2-3, with D tentatively TRBD1 (7 bases). CDR1 and CDR2 (germline): SGHNT, YENEEA. CDR3 length: 17 residues. Trimming stripped 5 bases from V and 0 bases from J, with 18 bases between. The CDR3 loop is CASSPFSTGTSTDTQYF. DNA for the CDR3: TGTGCCAGCAGCCCCTTTTCGACAGGGACTAGCACAGATACGCAGTATTTT.

The rearrangement uses TRBV5-4 and TRBJ2-2; 9 nucleotides align to TRBD1. V was pared by 4 bases and J by 4 bases, with 8 bases of the junction left unmatched. This CDR3 is 16 amino acids long. Germline V lookup: CDR1 SGHNT, CDR2 YYREEE (reference sequence). Written as DNA, the CDR3 is TGTGCCAGCAGCACCAACAGGGGGCGCGGCACCGGGGAGCTGTTTTTT. Amino acid sequence: CASSTNRGRGTGELFF.

The chain is built from TRBV4-2 and TRBJ1-5; D uncertain. The CDR3 has 14 residues. Per the germline V gene, CDR1 is LGHNA and CDR2 is YNFKEQ. The ends were cut back, 3 bases at V and 6 bases at J, with 12 bases in the middle. The CDR3 DNA sequence: TGTGCCAGCAGCCACGGGAAGGAAACTCAGCCCCAGCATTTT. Its protein product is CASSHGKETQPQHF.

The chain carries TRBV4-1 and TRBJ2-1, with 7 positions matching TRBD2. Unmatched junction bases numbered 4, after V lost 3 bases and J lost 2 bases. From germline, CDR1 is MGHRA and CDR2 YSYEKL. The CDR3 contains 15 residues. The CDR3 loop reads CASSQISGAYNEQFF. The CDR3 region has the DNA TGCGCCAGCAGCCAGATCAGCGGGGCCTACAATGAGCAGTTCTTC.

This clone was recorded a few times. The chain links TRBV10-3 to TRBJ2-3, with TRBD2 matching over 8 bases. The CDR3 has 16 amino acids. V trimming: 4 bases; J trimming: 4 bases; junction bases outside the gene matches: 10. Germline values: CDR1 ENHRY, CDR2 SYGVKD. The CDR3 DNA sequence: TGTGCCATCAGTGGGGGTCGCGGGGGGCTGGCAGATACGCAGTATTTT. It codes for CAISGGRGGLADTQYF.

The table lists this clone with a count of one. The chain has TRBV30 and TRBJ2-5; D gene uncertain. V lost 4 bases and J 5 bases, leaving 8 bases between the germline ends. The CDR3 consists of 11 residues. The germline V gene encodes CDR1 GTSNPN and CDR2 SVGIG (reference sequence). The CDR3 nucleotides read TGTGCCTGGACCGGTTTGGAGACCCAGTACTTC. As protein: CAWTGLETQYF.

The chain has TRBV5-1 and TRBJ2-3; maybe TRBD1 (5 bases). CDR3 length: 17 amino acids. V was clipped by 4 bases and J by 5 bases, with 23 bases between them. Looked up from germline, CDR1 is SGHRS and CDR2 is YFSETQ. The CDR3 coding sequence is TGCGCCAGCAGCCGCGTATCGGGCGTGCAGGGTGGAGATACGCAGTATTTT. It yields the protein CASSRVSGVQGGDTQYF. Looking up the rest from reference TRBV5-1 and TRBJ2-3 gives the full variable domain: KAGVTQTPRYLIKTRGQQVTLSCSPISGHRSVSWYQQTPGQGLQFLFEYFSETQRNKGNFPGRFSGRQFSNSRSEMNVSTLELGDSALYLCASSRVSGVQGGDTQYFGPGTRLTVL.

V gene TRBV15 combines with J gene TRBJ1-2; 8 bases align to TRBD1. CDR1 and CDR2 (germline): LNHNV, YYDKDF (reference sequence). V lost 0 bases and J lost 4; bases outside the gene matches: 4. The CDR3 covers 15 residues. The CDR3 region is CATSRDADRAYGYTF. The CDR3 nucleotides read TGTGCCACCAGCAGAGACGCGGACAGGGCCTATGGCTACACCTTC.

V is TRBV28 and J is TRBJ2-1, with 14 bases aligning to TRBD2. The CDR3 is made up of 15 amino acids. The trim removed 2 bases at V and 15 bases at J, leaving 9 bases unmatched. Germline V gene data show CDR1 as MDHEN and CDR2 as SYDVKM. The CDR3 sequence is CASSLGLAGGRYPFF. The CDR3 nucleotides are TGTGCCAGCAGTTTAGGACTAGCGGGGGGTCGGTATCCGTTCTTC.

This clone was found a few times. This chain's CDR3 is CASSLGQGYSPLHF. CDR3 DNA sequence: TGTGCCAGCAGTTTAGGACAGGGGTATTCACCCCTCCACTTT. This chain uses TRBV28 with TRBJ1-6; TRBD1 agrees at 9 bases. V dropped 2 bases and J dropped 8; count of bases not matched to a gene: 1. This CDR3 has 14 amino acids. CDR1 is MDHEN and CDR2 is SYDVKM in the germline V gene.